The T cell receptor (beta chain) described here comes from a study of blood T cell repertoires in COVID-19. The length of the CDR3 is 15 residues. Germline V lookup: CDR1 SGDLS, CDR2 YYNGEE. V dropped 1 base and J dropped 3 bases, with 12 bases sitting between them. The table came from immunoSEQ multiplex PCR; TCRdb's copy has only in-frame clones and leaves some out. The sample has about 89,000 clones, approximately 90% seen once; the top ten hold over 0.45%. The sequencing input was peripheral blood. The chain is built from TRBV9 and TRBJ2-3; possibly TRBD1 for D (5 bases). This TCR came from a man aged 55 to 70 with acute or convalescent COVID-19. CDR3 loop: CASSVSSTETDTQYF. In DNA form, the CDR3 reads TGTGCCAGCAGCGTATCCTCGACAGAGACAGATACGCAGTATTTT. The entire variable domain, with the rest obtained from reference TRBV9 and TRBJ2-3, is as follows: DSGVTQTPKHLITATGQRVTLRCSPRSGDLSVYWYQQSLDQGLQFLIQYYNGEERAKGNILERFSAQQFPDLHSELNLSSLELGDSALYFCASSVSSTETDTQYFGPGTRLTVL.